These 19 T cell receptor beta chains were all obtained from the same sample, sequenced in a study of control samples from healthy donors and cancer patients. The repertoire was sequenced with immunoSEQ multiplex PCR; TCRdb's copy has only in-frame clones and lacks some. Counted here are more than 85,000 clones, just over 90% occurring once; the ten biggest clones make up 4.4%. The sample comprised blood. All receptors derive from a human donor in good health. The donor label of this sample is uncertain.

The chain joins TRBV29-1 to TRBJ1-1; TRBD1 matches 12 bases. The germline CDR1 and CDR2 sequences are SQVTM and ANQGSEA. There are 14 residues in the CDR3. After removal of 4 bases from V and 1 base from J, the junction contained 1 base not matched to a gene. As DNA, the CDR3 is TGCAGCGTTGTGGGACAGGGGGCGAACACTGAAGCTTTCTTT. It is translated as CSVVGQGANTEAFF.

The chain combines TRBV5-4 with TRBJ2-7; 15 nucleotides line up with TRBD2. The CDR3 runs to 15 residues. The germline gives CDR1 SGHNT, CDR2 YYREEE (reference sequence). Trimming at V came to 2 bases and at J to 4 bases, leaving 1 base not matched to a gene. The CDR3 nucleotides read TGTGCCAGCAGCTTCGGGACTAGCGGGGGGTACGAGCAGTACTTC. Translated: CASSFGTSGGYEQYF.

The chain links TRBV5-1 to TRBJ2-1; TRBD2 is a possible D gene (6 bases). From germline, CDR1 is SGHRS and CDR2 YFSETQ. V lost 3 bases, J lost 4 bases, and 20 bases lay in between. The CDR3 totals 17 residues. The CDR3 bases are TGCGCCAGCAGCTGGGGGGTGATCGAGGGGCTTTACAATGAGCAGTTCTTC. It encodes CASSWGVIEGLYNEQFF.

The J gene is TRBJ1-2, the V gene TRBV5-5; D remains unclear. Per the germline V gene, CDR1 is SGHKS and CDR2 is YYEKEE (reference sequence). The CDR3 totals 15 residues. Trimming cost V 0 bases and J 4 bases, with 13 bases left between them. The CDR3 sequence: CASSLVFETVYGYTF. The CDR3, as DNA: TGTGCCAGCAGCTTGGTCTTTGAGACGGTCTATGGCTACACCTTC.

This clone was seen at least ten times. The chain employs TRBV6-5 and TRBJ2-5; tentative D call: TRBD1 (6 bases). CDR1 is MNHEY, CDR2 SVGAGI, per germline. The CDR3 spans 14 residues. V lost 7 bases and J lost 4, with 16 bases in between. Written as DNA, the CDR3 is TGTGCCAGCAACCTTGGGCAGGGGACAGAGACCCAGTACTTC. This sequence encodes CASNLGQGTETQYF.

The chain links TRBV27 to TRBJ2-7; the D gene is possibly TRBD2 (5 bases). The CDR3 has 13 residues. V lost 5 bases and J 1 base, leaving 9 bases between the germline ends. In germline, CDR1 is MNHEY, CDR2 SMNVEV (reference sequence). This CDR3 reads CASSLRGSYEQYF. The CDR3 DNA is TGTGCCAGCAGTCTCCGGGGATCCTACGAGCAGTACTTC.

The J gene is TRBJ2-5, the V gene TRBV6-5, with 12 bases aligning to TRBD2. Trimming cost V 4 bases and J 5 bases; bases outside gene matches: 5. The CDR3 consists of 15 residues. From germline, CDR1 is MNHEY and CDR2 SVGAGI. CDR3: CASSSPSGGDETQYF. The CDR3 region has the DNA TGTGCCAGCAGTTCGCCTAGCGGGGGGGATGAGACCCAGTACTTC.

The gene calls are TRBV10-2 and TRBJ2-7; maybe TRBD1 (5 bases). Trimming removed 3 bases at V and 3 bases at J, with 9 bases between. Germline V gives CDR1 WSHSY, CDR2 SAAADI. The CDR3 loop spans 13 amino acids. Here the CDR3 reads CASSDGHNYEQYF. In DNA form, the CDR3 reads TGCGCCAGCAGTGACGGACACAACTACGAGCAGTACTTC.

The chain recombines TRBV4-1 with TRBJ1-4, with 8 bases matching TRBD1. The CDR3 covers 14 residues. Germline lookup yields CDR1 MGHRA and CDR2 YSYEKL. V trimming: 5 bases; J trimming: 5 bases; junction bases outside the gene matches: 4. The CDR3 is CASSDRGLNEKLFF. CDR3 in DNA: TGCGCCAGCAGCGACAGGGGTCTGAATGAAAAACTGTTTTTT.

The chain has TRBV6-6 and TRBJ1-4; no reliable D call. The germline V gene encodes CDR1 MNHNY and CDR2 SVGAGI (reference sequence). There are 13 residues in the CDR3. The V and J ends lost 2 bases and 6 bases respectively, with 7 bases between them. The CDR3 sequence is CASSYPTDEKLFF. In DNA, the CDR3 is TGTGCCAGCAGTTACCCCACAGATGAAAAACTGTTTTTT.

V and J are TRBV4-2 and TRBJ1-2; 9 bases fit TRBD1. Germline V gene sequence: CDR1 LGHNA, CDR2 YNFKEQ. Losses at the gene ends were 0 bases for V and 4 bases for J; bases not matched to a gene: 9. The CDR3 totals 17 residues. The CDR3 protein is CASSQDRYTGGLYGYTF. The CDR3 bases are TGTGCCAGCAGCCAAGATCGATATACAGGGGGCCTCTATGGCTACACCTTC.

This clone was seen a few times. This chain joins TRBV4-1 and TRBJ1-6, with 7 bases matching TRBD1. The V segment lost 1 base and the J segment 10 bases; nucleotides outside the gene matches: 7. CDR1 and CDR2 (germline): MGHRA, YSYEKL. The CDR3 runs to 15 residues. CDR3 loop: CASSQGQGEGSPLHF. Written as DNA, the CDR3 is TGCGCCAGCAGCCAAGGACAGGGCGAAGGATCACCCCTCCACTTT.

The V gene is TRBV10-3, the J gene TRBJ2-5, with D uncertain. Germline V lookup: CDR1 ENHRY, CDR2 SYGVKD. The CDR3 contains 13 residues. The germline V and J ends were trimmed by 8 bases and 1 base, with 11 bases remaining between them. In nucleotides, the CDR3 is TGTGCCATCCAAGGCAGATCCCAAGAGACCCAGTACTTC. Protein: CAIQGRSQETQYF.

This rearrangement joins TRBV3-1 (or the pseudogene TRBV3-2) to TRBJ2-7; perhaps TRBD2 as D (6 bases). V gave up 6 bases and J gave up 6 bases, with 12 bases separating them. Per germline, CDR1 LGHDT and CDR2 YNNKEL (reference sequence). The length of the CDR3 is 12 residues. CDR3 in DNA: TGTGCCAGCAGTCATGCGGGGCTCGAGCAGTACTTC. Residues: CASSHAGLEQYF.

The chain links TRBV5-1 to TRBJ1-6; TRBD1 matches 8 bases. The germline V gene has CDR1 SGHRS and CDR2 YFSETQ. V was pared by 5 bases and J by 5 bases, with 3 bases of the junction left unmatched. The CDR3 is made up of 14 amino acids. The CDR3 is CASRGGQDNSPLHF. As DNA, the CDR3 is TGCGCCAGCAGGGGGGGACAGGATAATTCACCCCTCCACTTT.

The chain is built from TRBV2 and TRBJ2-6; no clear D gene. The germline V gene has CDR1 SNHLY and CDR2 FYNNEI. The CDR3 covers 16 residues. V shed 3 bases and J shed 0 bases, with 9 bases lying between them. The CDR3 coding sequence is TGTGCCAGCAGTGACCGAAGGGTCTCTGGGGCCAACGTCCTGACTTTC. Amino acids: CASSDRRVSGANVLTF.

The J gene is TRBJ2-5, the V gene TRBV12-5; 8 positions agree with TRBD1. In germline, CDR1 is LGHNT, CDR2 FRNRAP. CDR3 length equals 14 residues. The V gene end was trimmed by 6 bases and the J gene end by 1 base; junction bases not matched to a gene: 4. CDR3 residues: CASGRGQVQETQYF. In nucleotides, the CDR3 is TGTGCTAGTGGGAGGGGACAGGTCCAAGAGACCCAGTACTTC.

The genes are TRBV25-1 and TRBJ1-2; D is undetermined. V lost 2 bases to trimming and J lost 10 bases, with 14 bases between them. The CDR3 sequence is 13 residues long. Germline loops: CDR1 MGHDK, CDR2 SYGVNS. The CDR3 loop is CASSERERSAYTF. As DNA, the CDR3 is TGTGCCAGCAGTGAAAGGGAACGGAGCGCCTACACCTTC.

This clone was recorded a few times. The gene calls are TRBV6-4 and TRBJ2-3, with a tentative D call TRBD1 (6 bases). The CDR3 runs 16 residues. Germline loops: CDR1 MRHNA, CDR2 SNTAGT. The V and J ends lost 5 bases and 2 bases respectively, with 17 bases between them. The CDR3 sequence: CASSNMTGLTTDTQYF. DNA for the CDR3: TGTGCCAGCAGTAACATGACAGGTCTGACCACAGATACGCAGTATTTT.